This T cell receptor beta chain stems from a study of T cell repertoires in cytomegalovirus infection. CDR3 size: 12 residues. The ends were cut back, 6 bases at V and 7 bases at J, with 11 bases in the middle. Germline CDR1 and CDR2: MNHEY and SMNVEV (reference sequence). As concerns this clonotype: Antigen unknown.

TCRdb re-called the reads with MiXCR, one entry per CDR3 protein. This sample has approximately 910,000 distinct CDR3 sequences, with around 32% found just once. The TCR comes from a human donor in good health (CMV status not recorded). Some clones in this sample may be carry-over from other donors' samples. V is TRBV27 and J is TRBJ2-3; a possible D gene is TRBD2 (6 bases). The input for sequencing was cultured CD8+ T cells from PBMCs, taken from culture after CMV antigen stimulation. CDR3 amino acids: CASSPGTYTQYF. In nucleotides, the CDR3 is TGTGCCAGCAGCCCAGGGACTTATACGCAGTATTTT.